The T cell receptor beta chain described here comes from a study of vaccination effects on CD4 cells after COVID-19. Clones were read by immunoSEQ multiplex PCR, and TCRdb kept only the in-frame ones, dropping some. The table shows tens of thousands of clones, with approximately 73% occurring only once. Trimming removed 0 bases from V and 4 bases from J, with 12 bases in between. The CDR3 covers 15 residues. CDR1 MRHNA and CDR2 SNTAGT come from the germline V gene. ViraFEST assay sequencing came after antigen-specific CD4+ T cells were expanded with viral peptide pools. Having been cultured for around ten days, the cells underwent CD4+ T cell isolation. Negative nucleocapsid antibody tests before and after vaccination confirmed no previous SARS-CoV-2 infection. About this clone: Its antigen is undetermined.

Sample: CD4+ T cells from PBMCs cultured with SARS-CoV-2 spike peptides, taken before COVID-19 vaccination. This clonotype originated in a human donor who received a COVID-19 vaccine. V gene TRBV6-4 combines with J gene TRBJ1-2; D gene unclear. As DNA, the CDR3 is TGTGCCAGCAGTGACTCGTTTAAGGATCGCTATGGCTACACCTTC. Protein: CASSDSFKDRYGYTF.